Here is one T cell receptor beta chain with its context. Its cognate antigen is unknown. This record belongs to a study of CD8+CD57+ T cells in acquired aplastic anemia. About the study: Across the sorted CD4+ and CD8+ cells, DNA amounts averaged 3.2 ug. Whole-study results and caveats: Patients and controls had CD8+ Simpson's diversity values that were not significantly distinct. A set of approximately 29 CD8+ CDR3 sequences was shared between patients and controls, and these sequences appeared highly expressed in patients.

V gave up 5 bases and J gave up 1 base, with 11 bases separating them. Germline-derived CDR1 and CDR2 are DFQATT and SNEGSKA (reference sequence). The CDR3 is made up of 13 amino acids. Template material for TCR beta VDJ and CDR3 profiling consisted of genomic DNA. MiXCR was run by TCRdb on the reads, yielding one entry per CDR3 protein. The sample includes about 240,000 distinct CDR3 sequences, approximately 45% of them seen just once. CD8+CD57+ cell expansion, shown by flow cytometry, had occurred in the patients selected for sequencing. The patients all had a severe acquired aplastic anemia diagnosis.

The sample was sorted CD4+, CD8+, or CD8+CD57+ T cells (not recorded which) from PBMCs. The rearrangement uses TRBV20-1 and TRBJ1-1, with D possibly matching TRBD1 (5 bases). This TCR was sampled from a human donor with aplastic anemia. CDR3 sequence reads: CSAGDGQNTEAFF. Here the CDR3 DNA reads TGCAGTGCTGGGGACGGCCAGAACACTGAAGCTTTCTTT.